This section outlines one T cell receptor (beta chain) sequence together with its context. Its antigen is currently not known. One end of the junction does not line up with germline, which may come from a read error. Lymph node samples came from the axillary draining lymph nodes of breast cancer patients. These data belong to a study of breast tumors, draining lymph nodes, adjacent tissues listed by TCRdb under 2016. Looking at the study overall: Breast cancer patients provided tumor, adjacent nontumor tissue and axillary lymph nodes, and the study compared the TCR beta repertoires across these three sources. In human breast cancer, the study set out to evaluate how tumor, surrounding tissue and draining lymph node repertoires relate to one another and whether T cells may move between these sites. Overall results and qualifications from the work: T-cell repertoire diversity in tumors was found to be lower than in lymph nodes but higher than in nontumor tissue, and preferential V and J gene usage was observed. Tumor and nontumor tissue repertoires were significantly more similar in luminal-like than in basal-like breast cancer. Rather than being directly demonstrated, the conclusion that tumor T cells originate in lymph nodes was presented as consistent with a hypothesis. The data were considered consistent with the idea that most tumor T cells come from the lymph node and then expand in tumor tissue.

Sequenced on an Illumina HiSeq 2000. Multiplex PCR amplification was used to build the TCR beta chain libraries. High-throughput sequencing was used to analyze the amplified TCR beta chain products. Starting from the raw public reads, TCRdb applied fastp trimming at Q25, assembled clones with MiXCR and retained in-frame beta chains. Each entry merges the rows of one CDR3 protein and shows their most common DNA and genes. For this sample there are approximately 300,000 distinct CDR3 sequences; about 30% appear just once. The ten most abundant clones make up more than 0.95% of the sample. From the cysteine through the phenylalanine, the CDR3 covers 12 amino acids. Only the CDR3 region is kept as DNA, spanning 36 bases read in frame from base 1. CDR1 and CDR2 are read off the germline V gene as MNHEY and SVGAGI.

The sample consisted of axillary lymph node tissue. The chain joins TRBV6-5 to TRBJ1-2, with no confident D gene call. The receptor was derived from a female donor with breast cancer. Some clones in this sample may be carry-over from other donors' samples. CDR3 reads: CASSHSGNGYTF. At the DNA level, the sequence is TGTGCCAGCAGTCACTCGGGGAATGGCTACACCTTC.